Each of the 21 T cell receptor beta chains below was sequenced from the same sample in a study of cytotoxic CD8 clonotypes in ibrutinib-treated CLL. Only in-frame clones appear in the TCRdb table, and some are missing; sequencing was by immunoSEQ multiplex PCR. The data show around 21,000 clones, 70% to 85% seen once. The sample in question was PBMCs, obtained before ibrutinib treatment. All receptors derive from a human donor with chronic lymphocytic leukemia.

The gene calls are TRBV13 and TRBJ2-7; 12 bases agree with TRBD2. J gave up 3 bases and V 4 bases, and 4 bases lay outside the gene matches. Germline lookup yields CDR1 PRHDT and CDR2 FYEKMQ (reference sequence). This CDR3 is built from 15 residues. The DNA of the CDR3 is TGTGCCAGCAGCTCCGGGACTAGCGGGCGCTACGAGCAGTACTTC. The encoded protein is CASSSGTSGRYEQYF.

The J gene is TRBJ1-2, the V gene TRBV4-2; D ambiguous. This CDR3 has 15 amino acids. The V and J ends lost 0 bases and 4 bases respectively, with 12 bases between them. In germline, CDR1 is LGHNA, CDR2 YNFKEQ. CDR3 sequence reads: CASSQDSQKGYGYTF. The CDR3 region has the DNA TGTGCCAGCAGCCAAGATTCCCAGAAGGGCTATGGCTACACCTTC.

CDR3 in DNA: TGTGCCAGCACTCTTTACACAGATACGCAGTATTTT. It specifies CASTLYTDTQYF. The chain links TRBV2 to TRBJ2-3; D unresolved. CDR3 length: 12 amino acids. Germline V gives CDR1 SNHLY, CDR2 FYNNEI. The germline V and J ends were trimmed by 7 bases and 2 bases, with 7 bases remaining between them.

The V and J genes are TRBV6-5 and TRBJ2-2; 7 bases fit TRBD1. Trimming at V came to 5 bases and at J to 5 bases, leaving 2 bases not matched to a gene. This CDR3 has 13 residues. Per the germline V gene, CDR1 is MNHEY and CDR2 is SVGAGI. In DNA, the CDR3 is TGTGCCAGCAGTCGACAGGGTACCGGGGAGCTGTTTTTT. Amino acid sequence: CASSRQGTGELFF.

The rearrangement joins TRBV6-1 to TRBJ1-2; no definite D call. CDR1 MNHNS and CDR2 SASEGT come from the germline V gene. This CDR3 contains 14 residues. Trimming removed 4 bases at V and 8 bases at J, with 17 bases between. The CDR3 spells CASSVADGMRGYTF. As DNA, the CDR3 is TGTGCCAGCAGTGTGGCGGACGGCATGCGGGGCTACACCTTC.

This sequence joins TRBV2 and TRBJ2-1; perhaps TRBD1 as D (6 bases). CDR1 SNHLY and CDR2 FYNNEI come from the germline V gene. The CDR3 spans 16 residues. Between the trimmed V and J ends, which lost 4 bases and 5 bases, there was a span of 18 bases. CDR3: CASSGIRDTVDNEQFF. CDR3 nucleotides: TGTGCCAGCAGTGGAATCCGGGACACAGTAGACAATGAGCAGTTCTTC. Full variable domain (missing parts from reference TRBV2 and TRBJ2-1): EPEVTQTPSHQVTQMGQEVILRCVPISNHLYFYWYRQILGQKVEFLVSFYNNEISEKSEIFDDQFSVERPDGSNFTLKIRSTKLEDSAMYFCASSGIRDTVDNEQFFGPGTRLTVL.

V gene TRBV5-6 combines with J gene TRBJ2-6, with 9 bases aligning to TRBD1. Germline V gene sequence: CDR1 SGHDT, CDR2 YYEEEE. This CDR3 is built from 17 residues. The V gene end was trimmed by 5 bases and the J gene end by 1 base; junction bases not matched to a gene: 7. As DNA, the CDR3 is TGTGCCAGCAGAAAACAGGGGGCTGGGTCTGGGGCCAACGTCCTGACTTTC. Residues: CASRKQGAGSGANVLTF.

The chain has TRBV6-5 and TRBJ2-1; the D call may be TRBD1 or TRBD2 (6 bases each). The germline V gene encodes CDR1 MNHEY and CDR2 SVGAGI. The CDR3 is 15 amino acids. V lost 2 bases, J lost 7 bases, and 15 bases lay in between. The CDR3 DNA reads TGTGCCAGCAGTTACGGACACCCGGGGGCTAATGAGCAGTTCTTC. It codes for CASSYGHPGANEQFF.

This rearrangement joins TRBV4-2 to TRBJ1-2, with unresolved D. Germline V gene data show CDR1 as LGHNA and CDR2 as YNFKEQ. Trimming stripped 3 bases from V and 3 bases from J, with 20 bases between. The CDR3 covers 17 residues. In DNA, the CDR3 is TGTGCCAGCAGCCACAGACTGATAGAAAGGGTATACTATGGCTACACCTTC. It encodes CASSHRLIERVYYGYTF.

The chain uses TRBV14 and TRBJ2-7, with 7 bases matching TRBD1. This CDR3 has 14 residues. V lost 6 bases, J lost 3 bases, and 8 bases stayed unmatched. Germline V lookup: CDR1 SGHDN, CDR2 FVKESK. The CDR3 protein is CASSRGGGIYEQYF. CDR3 DNA: TGTGCCAGCAGTAGAGGGGGCGGCATCTACGAGCAGTACTTC.

This clone was detected only once. This rearrangement joins TRBV6-5 to TRBJ1-2; weak D call: TRBD1 (6 bases). V lost 5 bases and J lost 2, with 9 bases in between. This CDR3 comprises 13 residues. CDR1 is MNHEY, CDR2 SVGAGI, per germline. The CDR3 DNA reads TGTGCCAGCAGTAAACAGGGAAACTATGGCTACACCTTC. It specifies CASSKQGNYGYTF.

The rearrangement uses TRBV18 and TRBJ1-1; weak D call: TRBD1 (5 bases). The CDR3 loop spans 12 amino acids. Per germline, CDR1 KGHSH and CDR2 LQKENI. The germline V and J ends were trimmed by 5 bases and 1 base, with 5 bases remaining between them. The CDR3 DNA sequence: TGTGCCAGCTCAACAGGGAACACTGAAGCTTTCTTT. This codes for CASSTGNTEAFF.

The genes are TRBV10-3 and TRBJ2-1; 12 bases line up with TRBD2. V dropped 4 bases and J dropped 8; count of bases not matched to a gene: 18. This CDR3 spans 19 amino acids. Germline CDR1 and CDR2: ENHRY and SYGVKD. The CDR3 DNA sequence: TGTGCCATCAGTGGGGGCTCCGGGGCTAGCGGGAGGGTGGCGGATGAGCAGTTCTTC. Translated: CAISGGSGASGRVADEQFF.

This clone was counted only a few times. This sequence joins TRBV9 and TRBJ1-2, with TRBD1 as a possible D gene (6 bases). Trimming pared 0 bases from V and 6 bases from J, leaving 12 bases between. CDR3 length equals 14 residues. CDR1 is SGDLS and CDR2 is YYNGEE in the germline V gene. The CDR3 DNA reads TGTGCCAGCAGCGTAGCGGGCAGGGGTCATGGCTACACCTTC. Its translation: CASSVAGRGHGYTF.

The chain carries TRBV15 and TRBJ2-6; possibly TRBD1 or TRBD2 for D (6 bases each). V gave up 5 bases and J gave up 1 base, with 9 bases separating them. Germline assignment: CDR1 LNHNV and CDR2 YYDKDF (reference sequence). The CDR3 has 15 residues. CDR3 region: CATSGGGSGANVLTF. The CDR3 DNA is TGTGCCACCAGCGGAGGGGGGTCTGGGGCCAACGTCCTGACTTTC. The full variable domain, completed using reference TRBV15 and TRBJ2-6, is DAMVIQNPRYQVTQFGKPVTLSCSQTLNHNVMYWYQQKSSQAPKLLFHYYDKDFNNEADTPDNFQSRRPNTSFCFLDIRSPGLGDTAMYLCATSGGGSGANVLTFGAGSRLTVL.

This clone occurred a few times. The rearrangement joins TRBV7-9 to TRBJ2-2; D not certain. V was clipped by 6 bases and J by 4 bases, with 9 bases between them. The CDR3 is 13 residues long. Per germline, CDR1 SEHNR and CDR2 FQNEAQ (reference sequence). The CDR3 DNA sequence: TGTGCCAGCAGTAATGACTTCACCGGGGAGCTGTTTTTT. Translating gives CASSNDFTGELFF.

The V gene is TRBV7-2, the J gene TRBJ2-7; unclear D gene. The CDR3 is 13 residues long. Germline-derived CDR1 and CDR2 are SGHTA and FQGNSA. Trimming removed 2 bases at V and 5 bases at J, with 10 bases between. In DNA form, the CDR3 reads TGTGCCAGCAGCTTATTCCCCACCGACGAGCAGTACTTC. Its protein is CASSLFPTDEQYF.

The chain has TRBV5-4 and TRBJ1-2; D unclear. Germline assignment: CDR1 SGHNT and CDR2 YYREEE (reference sequence). V lost 4 bases and J 5 bases, leaving 15 bases between the germline ends. This CDR3 spans 14 amino acids. The CDR3 region has the DNA TGTGCCAGCAGCACCCGGCCAGAAGCATATGGCTACACCTTC. This codes for CASSTRPEAYGYTF.

The genes are TRBV5-1 and TRBJ2-5, with 8 bases that match TRBD1. Germline V CDR1 and CDR2: SGHRS, YFSETQ. Trimming at V came to 2 bases and at J to 4 bases, leaving 4 bases not matched to a gene. The CDR3 totals 14 residues. The CDR3: CASSFGTGGETQYF. As DNA, the CDR3 is TGCGCCAGCAGCTTTGGCACAGGGGGAGAGACCCAGTACTTC.

This rearrangement joins TRBV5-4 to TRBJ2-3; 9 bases match TRBD2. The germline V gene has CDR1 SGHNT and CDR2 YYREEE (reference sequence). V was clipped by 0 bases and J by 2 bases; unmatched bases: 4. The CDR3 is 16 residues long. The DNA for the CDR3 is TGTGCCAGCAGCTTGGATCCTAGCGGGATCACAGATACGCAGTATTTT. Amino acids: CASSLDPSGITDTQYF.

The count of this clone is one. This rearrangement joins TRBV19 to TRBJ1-1; no clear D gene. The CDR3 has 15 residues. Trimming cost V 5 bases and J 6 bases, with 19 bases left between them. The germline V gene encodes CDR1 LNHDA and CDR2 SQIVND (reference sequence). CDR3 amino acids: CASSPLMGRQAEAFF. CDR3 nucleotide sequence: TGTGCCAGTAGTCCCTTAATGGGCAGGCAAGCTGAAGCTTTCTTT.